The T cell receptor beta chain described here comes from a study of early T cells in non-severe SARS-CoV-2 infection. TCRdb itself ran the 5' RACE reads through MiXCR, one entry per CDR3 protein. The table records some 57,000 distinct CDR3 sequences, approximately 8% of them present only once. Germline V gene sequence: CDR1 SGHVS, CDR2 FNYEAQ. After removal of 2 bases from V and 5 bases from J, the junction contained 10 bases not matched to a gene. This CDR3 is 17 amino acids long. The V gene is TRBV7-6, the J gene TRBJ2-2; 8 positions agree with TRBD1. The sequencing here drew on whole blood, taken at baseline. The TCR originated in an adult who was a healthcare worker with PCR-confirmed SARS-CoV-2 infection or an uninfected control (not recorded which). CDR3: CASSLSVSGGRTGELFF. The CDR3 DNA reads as TGTGCCAGCAGCTTAAGCGTGTCAGGGGGCCGGACCGGGGAGCTGTTTTTT. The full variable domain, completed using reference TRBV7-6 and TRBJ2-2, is GAGVSQSPRYKVTKRGQDVALRCDPISGHVSLYWYRQALGQGPEFLTYFNYEAQQDKSGLPNDRFSAERPEGSISTLTIQRTEQRDSAMYRCASSLSVSGGRTGELFFGEGSRLTVL.